This passage covers 3 T cell receptor beta chains from one sample sequenced in a study of T-cell memory formation after mild COVID-19. TCRdb re-analysed the 5' RACE reads in MiXCR, keeping a single row per CDR3 protein. This sample has 470,000 or so distinct CDR3 sequences; around 17% occur once, and the top ten carry about a fifth. Material for sequencing was PBMCs or a T cell subset sorted from them (not recorded which). The source is a man between 18 and 35 years old who had mild COVID-19 (a few samples of this study predate the infection). Cell type and time point are not known.

This clonotype occurred a few times. DNA for the CDR3: TGTGCCAGCAGCTTCGGCGGGCTCGGAGATACGCAGTATTTT. Its translation: CASSFGGLGDTQYF. This chain connects TRBV7-3 to TRBJ2-3, with D tentatively TRBD2 (5 bases). Looked up from germline, CDR1 is SGHTA and CDR2 is FQGTGA. The CDR3 totals 14 residues. V was trimmed by 3 bases and J by 5 bases, leaving 12 bases between them.

V is TRBV12-3 or TRBV12-4 and J is TRBJ2-7; D is possibly TRBD1 or TRBD2 (5 bases each). The CDR3 covers 13 residues. The V end lost 8 bases, the J end lost 0 bases, and 11 bases lay between the germline ends. The CDR3 region has the DNA TGTGCCAGCGGTGGGGGAAGCTCCTACGAGCAGTACTTC. Protein product: CASGGGSSYEQYF.

The V call is TRBV28, the J call TRBJ1-6; 7 bases match TRBD1. This CDR3 has 15 residues. The V and J ends lost 2 bases and 10 bases, in that order; junction bases with no gene match: 8. The germline V gene encodes CDR1 MDHEN and CDR2 SYDVKM. This CDR3 is CASSLTGAARSPLHF. CDR3 DNA: TGTGCCAGCAGTTTAACAGGGGCCGCCAGATCACCCCTCCACTTT.